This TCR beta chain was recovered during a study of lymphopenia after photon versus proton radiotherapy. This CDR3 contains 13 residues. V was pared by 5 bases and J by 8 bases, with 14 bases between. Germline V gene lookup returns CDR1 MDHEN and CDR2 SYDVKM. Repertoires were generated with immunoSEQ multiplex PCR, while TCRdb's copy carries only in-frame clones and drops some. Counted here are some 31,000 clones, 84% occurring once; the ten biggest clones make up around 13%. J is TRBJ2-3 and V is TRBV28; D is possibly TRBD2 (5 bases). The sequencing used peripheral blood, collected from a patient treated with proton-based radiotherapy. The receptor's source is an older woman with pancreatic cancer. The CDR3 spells CASSVDWASTQYF. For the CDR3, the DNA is TGTGCCAGCAGTGTGGACTGGGCGAGTACGCAGTATTTT.